Listed here are 26 T cell receptor beta chains from one sample, sequenced in a study of identical twins' blood T cells. TCRdb used MiXCR to reprocess the 5' RACE reads, holding one entry per CDR3 protein. The sample consists of hundreds of thousands of distinct CDR3 sequences, under 30% of them appearing once. Sequenced sample: PBMCs. The receptors come from a woman between 18 and 49 years old in good health.

CDR3 nucleotide sequence: TGCGCCAGCAGCTCTCCGGACCAGGGAGATACGCAGTATTTT. Its protein is CASSSPDQGDTQYF. The chain carries TRBV5-1 and TRBJ2-3; perhaps TRBD1 as D (5 bases). Trimming shortened V by 3 bases and J by 5 bases, and 13 bases separated the two germline ends. CDR3 length: 14 amino acids. Germline values: CDR1 SGHRS, CDR2 YFSETQ.

This clonotype was seen only a few times. The genes are TRBV6-1 and TRBJ2-7; TRBD2 aligns across 10 bases. The CDR3 has 16 amino acids. V gave up 5 bases and J gave up 3 bases; unmatched junction bases: 10. CDR1 and CDR2 from the germline V gene are MNHNS and SASEGT. The CDR3 region has the DNA TGTGCCAGCAGTCCCTCGACTAGCGGGTTCTTCTACGAGCAGTACTTC. This translates into CASSPSTSGFFYEQYF.

This clonotype has at least ten counts. The chain recombines TRBV6-2 or TRBV6-3 with TRBJ2-3, with a weak D call TRBD1 (6 bases). Germline assignment: CDR1 MNHEY and CDR2 SVGEGT. With 8 bases removed from V and 0 bases from J, the gap between germline ends came to 15 bases. The CDR3 runs to 15 residues. The CDR3 coding sequence is TGTGCCAGCGTAAACAGGGTGTGGAGCACAGATACGCAGTATTTT. It specifies CASVNRVWSTDTQYF.

This clonotype has only one observation. The genes are TRBV6-5 and TRBJ2-3; 7 bases are shared with TRBD2. With V trimmed by 6 bases and J by 4 bases, 7 bases remained unmatched. This CDR3 is 14 amino acids long. Germline V CDR1 and CDR2: MNHEY, SVGAGI. The CDR3 reads CASRPSGAPDTQYF. The CDR3 bases are TGTGCCAGCAGGCCCAGCGGGGCGCCAGATACGCAGTATTTT.

The chain carries TRBV12-3 or TRBV12-4 and TRBJ1-1; D is perhaps TRBD1 (5 bases). The CDR3 extends over 13 amino acids. Trimming cost V 2 bases and J 8 bases, with 12 bases left between them. The CDR3 sequence is CASSLLEGREAFF. In DNA, the CDR3 is TGTGCCAGCAGTTTACTCGAGGGACGAGAAGCTTTCTTT.

The chain uses TRBV20-1 and TRBJ2-7, with 10 nucleotides matching TRBD2. With V trimmed by 4 bases and J by 2 bases, 8 bases remained unmatched. The germline gives CDR1 DFQATT, CDR2 SNEGSKA (reference sequence). This CDR3 region has 15 residues. CDR3 bases: TGCAGTGCTACGTCGCCGGGACTAGCGACCTACGAGCAGTACTTC. Encoded protein: CSATSPGLATYEQYF.

The chain recombines TRBV6-1 with TRBJ1-1; D unclear. Germline values: CDR1 MNHNS, CDR2 SASEGT. CDR3 length: 11 residues. V lost 6 bases and J 7 bases, leaving 9 bases between the germline ends. The CDR3 DNA reads as TGTGCCAGCAGGGATATTGGTGAAGCTTTCTTT. Translated, it gives CASRDIGEAFF.

The chain has TRBV29-1 and TRBJ1-1; possibly TRBD1 for D (5 bases). The V gene's germline CDR1 is SQVTM and CDR2 ANQGSEA. Trimming shortened V by 3 bases and J by 5 bases, and 13 bases separated the two germline ends. The length of the CDR3 is 13 residues. CDR3 sequence: CSVEGRQRTEAFF. The CDR3 region has the DNA TGCAGCGTTGAGGGCAGACAGAGGACTGAAGCTTTCTTT.

Of note for this clonotype: A much larger clone differs from this one at a single base, so this may be a read error. The chain is built from TRBV18 and TRBJ1-5, with D possibly being TRBD1 (5 bases). Germline CDR1 and CDR2: KGHSH and LQKENI. CDR3 length equals 13 residues. The CDR3 DNA reads as TGTGTCAGCTCATCCTCAGGGAAACAGCCCCAGCATTTT. It translates to CVSSSSGKQPQHF.

This sequence joins TRBV19 and TRBJ1-1, with TRBD1 identical over 10 bases. CDR1 LNHDA and CDR2 SQIVND come from the germline V gene (reference sequence). Losses at the gene ends were 10 bases for V and 5 bases for J; bases not matched to a gene: 13. This CDR3 is built from 15 residues. CDR3 residues: CATAFLGTGVTEAFF. The CDR3 nucleotides read TGTGCCACCGCTTTTCTCGGGACAGGGGTTACTGAAGCTTTCTTT.

The genes are TRBV3-1 and TRBJ1-4; 10 bases are shared with TRBD1. CDR1 LGHDT and CDR2 YNNKEL come from the germline V gene (reference sequence). The length of the CDR3 is 15 residues. V shed 2 bases, J shed 6 bases, and the junction held 3 bases outside the gene matches. CDR3 loop: CASSQWTGGDEKLFF. In DNA form, the CDR3 reads TGTGCCAGCAGCCAATGGACAGGGGGTGATGAAAAACTGTTTTTT.

This clonotype was seen more than once but under ten times. The gene calls are TRBV20-1 and TRBJ2-3; D might be TRBD2 (5 bases). Germline lookup yields CDR1 DFQATT and CDR2 SNEGSKA (reference sequence). The V end lost 3 bases, the J end lost 5 bases, and 12 bases lay between the germline ends. The CDR3 is made up of 13 amino acids. The CDR3: CSASSGVGDTQYF. The CDR3 DNA reads as TGCAGTGCTAGTTCCGGGGTCGGAGATACGCAGTATTTT.

This clonotype was detected once. This rearrangement joins TRBV10-3 to TRBJ1-1, with 8 nucleotides matching TRBD1. Losses at the gene ends were 7 bases for V and 1 base for J; bases not matched to a gene: 5. The germline gives CDR1 ENHRY, CDR2 SYGVKD. This CDR3 is 14 amino acids long. The DNA for the CDR3 is TGTGCCATCAAAGGACAGGGATCGAACACTGAAGCTTTCTTT. Residues: CAIKGQGSNTEAFF.

This clonotype was detected a few times. The chain is built from TRBV5-1 and TRBJ1-5; D not certain. The germline V and J ends were trimmed by 2 bases and 4 bases, with 7 bases remaining between them. The CDR3 length is 13 residues. Per germline, CDR1 SGHRS and CDR2 YFSETQ. This chain's CDR3 is CASSFNRNQPQHF. The CDR3 DNA reads as TGCGCCAGCAGCTTCAACAGAAATCAGCCCCAGCATTTT.

This chain joins TRBV5-5 and TRBJ2-3; D is unclear. V shed 3 bases and J shed 2 bases, with 13 bases lying between them. CDR3 size: 15 residues. Germline V gives CDR1 SGHKS, CDR2 YYEKEE (reference sequence). CDR3 protein: CASSSPPSYTDTQYF. The CDR3, as DNA: TGTGCCAGCAGCTCCCCTCCTTCGTACACAGATACGCAGTATTTT.

This clonotype was seen more than once but under ten times. The V and J genes are TRBV7-7 and TRBJ2-1; D ambiguous. Germline V CDR1 and CDR2: SSHAT, FNYEAQ (reference sequence). CDR3 size: 13 residues. V lost 8 bases, J lost 3 bases, and 11 bases lay in between. CDR3 amino acids: CASSDGLYNEQFF. The CDR3, as DNA: TGTGCCAGCTCTGACGGGCTCTACAATGAGCAGTTCTTC.

V usage is TRBV20-1 and J usage is TRBJ2-2; D is uncertain. V lost 2 bases and J 8 bases, leaving 18 bases between the germline ends. The germline V gene has CDR1 DFQATT and CDR2 SNEGSKA (reference sequence). The CDR3 is 15 amino acids. The CDR3 spells CSARRVQTQKGELFF. The CDR3 DNA reads TGCAGTGCTAGAAGGGTACAGACCCAAAAAGGGGAGCTGTTTTTT.

The genes are TRBV30 and TRBJ2-1, with D hard to call. The V and J ends lost 5 bases and 5 bases respectively, with 13 bases between them. Per the germline V gene, CDR1 is GTSNPN and CDR2 is SVGIG (reference sequence). The CDR3 contains 13 residues. Written as DNA, the CDR3 is TGTGCCTGGCAGACGGGCAGCAACAATGAGCAGTTCTTC. It yields the protein CAWQTGSNNEQFF.

Note on this clonotype: This may come from a read error, since a much larger clone is one base off. V gene TRBV14 combines with J gene TRBJ1-1; TRBD1 might be the D (5 bases). The CDR3 has 16 amino acids. Looked up from germline, CDR1 is SGHDN and CDR2 is FVKESK. V dropped 5 bases and J dropped 6 bases, with 22 bases sitting between them. The CDR3 DNA is TGTGCCAGCAGCGAAAAATGGACGACAGACAGATCTGAAGCTTTCTTT. It is translated as CASSEKWTTDRSEAFF.

The gene calls are TRBV27 and TRBJ1-5, with no clear D. Germline V gene sequence: CDR1 MNHEY, CDR2 SMNVEV (reference sequence). Trimming pared 4 bases from V and 6 bases from J, leaving 13 bases between. The CDR3 consists of 14 residues. CDR3 loop: CASSSPLRGQPQHF. DNA of the CDR3: TGTGCCAGCAGTTCGCCTCTTCGGGGTCAGCCCCAGCATTTT.

The rearrangement links TRBV27 to TRBJ2-6, with 7 bases matching TRBD2. V dropped 3 bases and J dropped 1; count of bases not matched to a gene: 0. Germline V gene lookup returns CDR1 MNHEY and CDR2 SMNVEV (reference sequence). The CDR3 has 15 amino acids. The CDR3 DNA reads TGTGCCAGCAGTTTCGGGGGGTCTGGGGCCAACGTCCTGACTTTC. Protein: CASSFGGSGANVLTF.

The rearrangement uses TRBV5-5 and TRBJ2-2; D uncertain. This CDR3 region has 15 residues. Germline V CDR1 and CDR2: SGHKS, YYEKEE (reference sequence). The V gene lost 6 bases and the J gene lost 4 bases, with 16 bases spanning the gap. CDR3 sequence (DNA): TGTGCCAGCACCACTATGGGTGGGCTCACCGGGGAGCTGTTTTTT. Its protein is CASTTMGGLTGELFF.

This clonotype has just a few counts. This rearrangement joins TRBV20-1 to TRBJ2-1; TRBD2 matches 11 bases. V gave up 6 bases and J gave up 7 bases; unmatched junction bases: 5. This CDR3 has 13 residues. The germline CDR1 and CDR2 sequences are DFQATT and SNEGSKA (reference sequence). The CDR3 bases are TGCAGTGCGAGGGGACTAGCGGTAAATGAGCAGTTCTTC. Translation: CSARGLAVNEQFF.

This clonotype was recorded a few times. The V call is TRBV20-1, the J call TRBJ2-3; D remains unclear. V dropped 7 bases and J dropped 5 bases, with 4 bases sitting between them. This CDR3 comprises 9 residues. CDR1 is DFQATT and CDR2 is SNEGSKA in the germline V gene (reference sequence). The DNA of the CDR3 is TGCAGTGTTGGAGATACGCAGTATTTT. Translated: CSVGDTQYF.

The chain couples TRBV4-1 to TRBJ1-4, with unresolved D. This CDR3 comprises 16 residues. With 3 bases removed from V and 0 bases from J, the gap between germline ends came to 11 bases. Germline V gene data show CDR1 as MGHRA and CDR2 as YSYEKL. CDR3 in DNA: TGCGCCAGCAGCCACCGAAGTCTCACAACTAATGAAAAACTGTTTTTT. This encodes CASSHRSLTTNEKLFF.

V usage is TRBV29-1 and J usage is TRBJ2-1; D remains unclear. Germline V gene lookup returns CDR1 SQVTM and CDR2 ANQGSEA. The CDR3 loop spans 10 amino acids. The ends were cut back, 4 bases at V and 9 bases at J, with 7 bases in the middle. This chain's CDR3 is CSVGAFEQFF. For the CDR3, the DNA is TGCAGCGTTGGAGCGTTTGAGCAGTTCTTC.